This section outlines one T cell receptor (beta chain) sequence together with its context. This clone's antigen is unknown. Per-base qualities were not stored, and no clone one base away is much larger. These data belong to a study of T cell repertoires in cytomegalovirus infection (dated by TCRdb to between 2017 and 2020). For the wider study: Donor HLA type was relevant to the analysis, as public TCR beta signatures indicated carriage of CMV infection together with the matching HLA type.

CDR1 DFQATT and CDR2 SNEGSKA are derived from the germline V gene (reference sequence). Compared with germline, V lacks 0 bases and J lacks 6 bases; bases without a gene match: 7. The CDR3 spans 14 residues, from the cysteine through the phenylalanine. Only the CDR3 region is kept as DNA, spanning 42 bases read in frame from base 1. The run used an Illumina HiSeq 1500. Clones were called with MiXCR by TCRdb after fastp trimmed the public reads at Q25, and only in-frame beta chains were retained. Every CDR3 protein is listed once, alongside the most common genes and DNA of its rows. Across this sample there are a few hundred thousand distinct CDR3 sequences, with roughly 15% seen only once. Of the sample, roughly 9.7% is held by the ten largest clones. The full study reports these points: The ex vivo response was dominated by HLA-C-restricted CMV-specific TCR beta clonotypes, and the single most frequent clonotype in two of eight donors was supplied by these HLA-C-restricted clonotypes. In both this cohort and an independent roughly 350-donor cohort, the cumulative frequency of public TCR beta family members distinguished carriers of CMV infection plus the relevant HLA type.

This TCR was sampled from a human donor in good health (CMV status not recorded). Some clones in this sample may be carry-over from other donors' samples. Sequenced: PBMCs. The sequence links TRBV20-1 to TRBJ1-2; 7 central nucleotides agree with TRBD1. The bases are TGCAGTGCTAGAGATTTTGGGACAGCAGATGGCTACACCTTC. It specifies CSARDFGTADGYTF.